Sequencing of this T cell receptor beta chain was carried out in a study of CD8+CD57+ T cells in acquired aplastic anemia. The CDR3 contains 12 residues. From germline, CDR1 is ENHRY and CDR2 SYGVKD. Trimming shortened V by 8 bases and J by 0 bases, and 6 bases separated the two germline ends. The template used for profiling TCR beta VDJ and CDR3 was genomic DNA. Using its own MiXCR run on the reads, TCRdb lists one record per CDR3 protein. The data contain about 160,000 distinct CDR3 sequences, approximately 44% of them singletons. The sequence came from a human donor in good health. The V call is TRBV10-3, the J call TRBJ2-3; D is unclear. Sample: sorted CD4+, CD8+, or CD8+CD57+ T cells (not recorded which) from PBMCs. CDR3 coding DNA: TGTGCCATCGCAGTGAGCACAGATACGCAGTATTTT. It is translated as CAIAVSTDTQYF.